The 28 T cell receptor beta chains below come from one sample, sequenced in a study of technical replicates of blood from several donors. Using immunoSEQ multiplex PCR, the repertoire was profiled, and TCRdb retains in-frame clones only, with some absent. There are approximately 15,000 clones in the sample; approximately 80% occur only once, and about 11% lies in the top ten. Sequencing was done on a sample of PBMCs. These receptors all stem from a human donor in good health.

This chain uses TRBV18 with TRBJ1-3; TRBD1 is a possible D gene (5 bases). Germline V gene sequence: CDR1 KGHSH, CDR2 LQKENI. V was clipped by 2 bases and J by 5 bases, with 10 bases between them. CDR3 length: 14 amino acids. The CDR3 sequence is CASSPGGVRNTIYF. In nucleotides, the CDR3 is TGTGCCAGCTCACCAGGAGGGGTTAGAAACACCATATATTTT.

This clone was seen only once. The V call is TRBV6-6, the J call TRBJ2-5; unclear D gene. Germline CDR1 and CDR2: MNHNY and SVGAGI (reference sequence). The CDR3 extends over 12 amino acids. V shed 5 bases and J shed 5 bases, with 9 bases lying between them. The CDR3 loop reads CASSAREETQYF. In nucleotides, the CDR3 is TGTGCCAGCAGTGCAAGAGAGGAGACCCAGTACTTC.

The V call is TRBV28, the J call TRBJ2-1; perhaps TRBD2 as D (5 bases). The germline CDR1 and CDR2 sequences are MDHEN and SYDVKM. With 9 bases removed from V and 0 bases from J, the gap between germline ends came to 9 bases. The CDR3 extends over 13 amino acids. CDR3 coding DNA: TGTGCCAGTCGAGGACTCTCCTACAATGAGCAGTTCTTC. It encodes CASRGLSYNEQFF.

This clone was picked up one time. The chain recombines TRBV6-6 with TRBJ2-7; D possibly corresponds to TRBD1 (5 bases). Germline CDR1 MNHNY, CDR2 SVGAGI (reference sequence). The CDR3 runs to 14 residues. Trimming took 7 bases from V and 2 from J, leaving 15 bases between them. The CDR3 sequence: CASTKSAGPYEQYF. CDR3 nucleotides: TGTGCCAGCACCAAATCGGCAGGGCCCTACGAGCAGTACTTC.

The V and J genes are TRBV7-9 and TRBJ1-4; a possible D gene is TRBD1 (6 bases). This CDR3 has 15 amino acids. Trimming removed 4 bases from V and 0 bases from J, with 9 bases in between. Germline assignment: CDR1 SEHNR and CDR2 FQNEAQ (reference sequence). The CDR3, as DNA: TGTGCCAGCAGCTGGACAGCCGCAACTAATGAAAAACTGTTTTTT. Its translation is CASSWTAATNEKLFF.

This chain joins TRBV4-2 and TRBJ2-2; D not resolved. Deletions cut 0 bases from V and 1 base from J, with 6 bases between. CDR3 length: 15 residues. The germline gives CDR1 LGHNA, CDR2 YNFKEQ. CDR3 in amino acids: CASSQDFRNTGELFF. CDR3 DNA sequence: TGTGCCAGCAGCCAAGATTTCCGGAACACCGGGGAGCTGTTTTTT.

This clone appeared a few times. The chain carries TRBV27 and TRBJ2-7; 7 bases line up with TRBD2. Germline CDR1 reads MNHEY; CDR2 reads SMNVEV (reference sequence). J lost 0 bases, V lost 4 bases, and 6 bases had no gene match. The CDR3 extends over 15 amino acids. This chain's CDR3 is CASSWSGMSSYEQYF. Written as DNA, the CDR3 is TGTGCCAGCAGTTGGAGCGGGATGAGCTCCTACGAGCAGTACTTC.

This chain uses TRBV5-8 with TRBJ2-6, with a possible D match to TRBD2 (7 bases). V lost 4 bases and J lost 0, with 14 bases in between. Germline V gene lookup returns CDR1 SGHTS and CDR2 YDEGEE. The CDR3 has 17 residues. CDR3 in amino acids: CASSTAGHFSGANVLTF. CDR3 bases: TGTGCCAGCAGCACAGCGGGACACTTCTCTGGGGCCAACGTCCTGACTTTC.

V and J are TRBV13 and TRBJ2-7, with D perhaps matching TRBD2 (5 bases). Trimming took 0 bases from V and 4 from J, leaving 13 bases between them. The CDR3 runs to 15 residues. Germline V CDR1 and CDR2: PRHDT, FYEKMQ (reference sequence). In DNA, the CDR3 is TGTGCCAGCAGCTTAGGCCTTGGTCCGGGATACGAGCAGTACTTC. It translates to CASSLGLGPGYEQYF.

In this sample, this clone turned up once. This chain joins TRBV6-1 and TRBJ2-5, with 8 bases identical to TRBD1. This CDR3 contains 15 residues. The trim removed 5 bases at V and 1 base at J, leaving 6 bases unmatched. The germline CDR1 and CDR2 sequences are MNHNS and SASEGT. DNA of the CDR3: TGTGCCAGCAGTTTTTATGGGACAGGCCAAGAGACCCAGTACTTC. This codes for CASSFYGTGQETQYF.

The genes are TRBV7-3 and TRBJ2-7; 7 bases fit TRBD2. Trimming took 8 bases from V and 6 from J; bases not matched to a gene: 7. CDR3 length: 12 residues. The germline V gene encodes CDR1 SGHTA and CDR2 FQGTGA. The CDR3 loop reads CASRGESLEQYF. CDR3 in DNA: TGTGCCAGCCGGGGGGAAAGCCTCGAGCAGTACTTC.

The chain carries TRBV5-6 and TRBJ1-2; a possible D gene is TRBD1 (5 bases). Germline CDR1 is SGHDT and CDR2 is YYEEEE. V was clipped by 0 bases and J by 2 bases, with 8 bases between them. The CDR3 covers 14 residues. CDR3 DNA sequence: TGTGCCAGCAGCTTGGTCCAGGGAAACTATGGCTACACCTTC. Encoded protein: CASSLVQGNYGYTF.

The V and J genes are TRBV5-6 and TRBJ2-2; maybe TRBD2 (6 bases). V was pared by 2 bases and J by 4 bases, with 15 bases between. The CDR3 covers 16 residues. The germline V gene has CDR1 SGHDT and CDR2 YYEEEE. In nucleotides, the CDR3 is TGTGCCAGCAGCTTCTCCGGGACTCTTTTCACCGGGGAGCTGTTTTTT. Translating gives CASSFSGTLFTGELFF.

The rearrangement links TRBV5-1 to TRBJ2-7; 13 nucleotides agree with TRBD2. J lost 6 bases, V lost 2 bases, and 11 bases had no gene match. CDR3 length: 17 residues. The V gene's germline CDR1 is SGHRS and CDR2 YFSETQ. The CDR3 sequence: CASSLGLAGATRSEQYF. In DNA form, the CDR3 reads TGCGCCAGCAGCTTAGGACTAGCGGGAGCGACACGTTCCGAGCAGTACTTC. Supplemented by reference TRBV5-1 and TRBJ2-7, the full variable domain reads KAGVTQTPRYLIKTRGQQVTLSCSPISGHRSVSWYQQTPGQGLQFLFEYFSETQRNKGNFPGRFSGRQFSNSRSEMNVSTLELGDSALYLCASSLGLAGATRSEQYFGPGTRLTVT.

This clone turned up a few times. The rearrangement joins TRBV19 to TRBJ2-2, with 7 bases fitting TRBD1. Per the germline V gene, CDR1 is LNHDA and CDR2 is SQIVND (reference sequence). J was trimmed by 1 base and V by 5 bases; bases with no gene match: 4. This CDR3 contains 15 residues. Written as DNA, the CDR3 is TGTGCCAGTAGTCCCGGGACAGAGAACACCGGGGAGCTGTTTTTT. Amino acids: CASSPGTENTGELFF.

This clone was observed once. The chain is built from TRBV19 and TRBJ1-1; D remains ambiguous. Germline CDR1 reads LNHDA; CDR2 reads SQIVND (reference sequence). The CDR3 runs to 15 residues. Trimming cost V 6 bases and J 3 bases, with 17 bases left between them. CDR3 DNA sequence: TGTGCCAGTAGGATTGAGGGTTTTGGCTACACTGAAGCTTTCTTT. Residues: CASRIEGFGYTEAFF.

The chain carries TRBV28 and TRBJ2-7; the D is unclear. CDR1 is MDHEN, CDR2 SYDVKM, per germline. V lost 10 bases and J lost 8, with 27 bases in between. CDR3 length equals 15 residues. The CDR3 bases are TGTGCCACCCTCCCCCACTTGGGCCCCCTAATAAAGCAGTACTTC. Its protein product is CATLPHLGPLIKQYF.

The chain links TRBV14 to TRBJ2-3; D is undetermined. V was pared by 2 bases and J by 0 bases, with 12 bases between. This CDR3 contains 16 residues. The germline CDR1 and CDR2 sequences are SGHDN and FVKESK. CDR3 amino acids: CASSQRYLLSTDTQYF. The CDR3 nucleotides read TGTGCCAGCAGCCAACGGTATCTGCTCAGCACAGATACGCAGTATTTT.

The CDR3 coding sequence is TGTGCCAGCAGGCCCCCGGACAGAGACTATGGCTACACCTTC. Translation gives CASRPPDRDYGYTF. This sequence joins TRBV6-1 and TRBJ1-2; TRBD1 is a possible D gene (6 bases). This CDR3 comprises 14 residues. Trimming removed 6 bases at V and 3 bases at J, with 14 bases between. Looked up from germline, CDR1 is MNHNS and CDR2 is SASEGT.

In DNA form, the CDR3 reads TGTGCCAGCAGCTCGGACAGGGGGCGCCGGGAGACCCAGTACTTC. It yields the protein CASSSDRGRRETQYF. This sequence joins TRBV11-2 and TRBJ2-5; 11 bases align to TRBD1. Germline V lookup: CDR1 SGHAT, CDR2 FQNNGV. The length of the CDR3 is 15 residues. J was trimmed by 5 bases and V by 4 bases; bases with no gene match: 6.

V gene TRBV28 combines with J gene TRBJ1-2; 9 positions match TRBD1. Germline CDR1 is MDHEN and CDR2 is SYDVKM. Unmatched junction bases numbered 11, after V lost 4 bases and J lost 8 bases. The CDR3 length is 15 residues. CDR3 nucleotide sequence: TGTGCCAGCAGTTCCCCCTCCCCGGGACAGGGCGGCTACACCTTC. Its translation: CASSSPSPGQGGYTF.

This clone came up once. The chain employs TRBV11-2 and TRBJ1-1, with D perhaps TRBD1 (5 bases). V was cut by 3 bases and J by 5 bases, with 10 bases left in between. Germline values: CDR1 SGHAT, CDR2 FQNNGV. This CDR3 region has 13 residues. CDR3 sequence: CASSFTGLTEAFF. CDR3 DNA sequence: TGTGCCAGCAGCTTTACAGGTCTGACTGAAGCTTTCTTT.

V usage is TRBV7-3 and J usage is TRBJ1-6; 11 bases are shared with TRBD1. Germline V gene data show CDR1 as SGHTA and CDR2 as FQGTGA. V shed 5 bases and J 8 bases; nucleotides not matched to a gene: 2. The length of the CDR3 is 14 residues. CDR3 amino acids: CASSPGQGDSPLHF. CDR3 sequence (DNA): TGTGCCAGCAGCCCGGGACAGGGGGATTCACCCCTCCACTTT.

The chain's CDR3 is CASSSGLAGPVFGETQYF. The CDR3 bases are TGTGCCAGCAGCTCGGGACTAGCGGGCCCAGTGTTCGGAGAGACCCAGTACTTC. The chain joins TRBV5-5 to TRBJ2-5; 12 bases align to TRBD2. The V gene's germline CDR1 is SGHKS and CDR2 YYEKEE (reference sequence). This CDR3 has 18 residues. The V gene end was trimmed by 3 bases and the J gene end by 4 bases; junction bases not matched to a gene: 13.

The J gene is TRBJ2-7, the V gene TRBV10-2, with 9 bases lining up with TRBD2. Germline loops: CDR1 WSHSY, CDR2 SAAADI. The CDR3 sequence is 15 residues long. Germline trimming cut 2 bases from V and 2 bases from J; bases unmatched to any gene: 4. The CDR3 is CASSEPTSGTYEQYF. CDR3 in DNA: TGCGCCAGCAGTGAGCCGACTAGCGGAACCTACGAGCAGTACTTC.

The rearrangement uses TRBV28 and TRBJ2-1; 10 bases agree with TRBD2. J lost 8 bases, V lost 3 bases, and 4 bases had no gene match. The CDR3 has 14 residues. Germline loops: CDR1 MDHEN, CDR2 SYDVKM. CDR3 protein: CASSLEREGDEQFF. In DNA form, the CDR3 reads TGTGCCAGCAGTTTGGAGCGGGAGGGGGATGAGCAGTTCTTC.

The chain has TRBV6-4 and TRBJ2-7; tentatively, D is TRBD2 (5 bases). Germline-derived CDR1 and CDR2 are MRHNA and SNTAGT. There are 15 residues in the CDR3. Trimming took off 0 bases at V and 6 bases at J, with 15 bases between the two ends. CDR3 in DNA: TGTGCCAGCAGTGACTCTGAGGGATCGGGCGGCGAGCAGTACTTC. Its translation is CASSDSEGSGGEQYF.

The chain couples TRBV11-2 to TRBJ2-5; D possibly corresponds to TRBD1 (6 bases). Trimming stripped 3 bases from V and 6 bases from J, with 14 bases between. Germline V gene data show CDR1 as SGHAT and CDR2 as FQNNGV. The CDR3 runs 14 residues. The CDR3 protein is CASSFDRLLKTQYF. CDR3 nucleotide sequence: TGTGCCAGCAGCTTCGACAGGCTTTTGAAGACCCAGTACTTC.